The entry that follows covers one TCR beta chain sequence. TCRdb re-analysed the RT-PCR reads in MiXCR, keeping a single row per CDR3 protein. The sample consists of about 680,000 distinct CDR3 sequences, about 14% of them appearing once. The sequencing sample was made of memory CD4+ T cells from blood. This receptor was taken from a female donor in good health, serving as a healthy control.

In DNA form, the CDR3 reads TGTGCCAGCAGTTACCCTGTTACAGGGACCGGCTACACCTTC. Translation: CASSYPVTGTGYTF. The chain is built from TRBV12-3 or TRBV12-4 and TRBJ1-2; D may be TRBD1 (6 bases). This CDR3 has 14 residues. Trimming removed 4 bases at V and 8 bases at J, with 17 bases between.